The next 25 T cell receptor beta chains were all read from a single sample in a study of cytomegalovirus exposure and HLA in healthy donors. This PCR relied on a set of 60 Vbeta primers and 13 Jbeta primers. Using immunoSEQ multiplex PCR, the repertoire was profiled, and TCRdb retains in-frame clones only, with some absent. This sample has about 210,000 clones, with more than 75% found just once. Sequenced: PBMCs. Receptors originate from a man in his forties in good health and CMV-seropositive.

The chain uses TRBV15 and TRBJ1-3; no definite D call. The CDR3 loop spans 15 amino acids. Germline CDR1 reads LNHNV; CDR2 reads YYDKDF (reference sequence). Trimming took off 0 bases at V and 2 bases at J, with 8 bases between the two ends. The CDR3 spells CATSREGGTGNTIYF. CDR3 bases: TGTGCCACCAGCAGAGAGGGAGGGACTGGAAACACCATATATTTT.

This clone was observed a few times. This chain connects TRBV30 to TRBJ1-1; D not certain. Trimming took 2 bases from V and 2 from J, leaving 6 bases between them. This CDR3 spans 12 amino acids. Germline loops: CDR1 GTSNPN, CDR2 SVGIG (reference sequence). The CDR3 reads CAWSPLNTEAFF. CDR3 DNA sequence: TGTGCCTGGAGTCCTCTTAACACTGAAGCTTTCTTT.

The CDR3 loop is CASSGADRYEQYF. CDR3 in DNA: TGCGCCAGCAGCGGGGCGGACAGATACGAGCAGTACTTC. The rearrangement joins TRBV5-1 to TRBJ2-7; maybe TRBD1 (6 bases). The germline gives CDR1 SGHRS, CDR2 YFSETQ. This CDR3 is 13 amino acids long. The V end was cut by 4 bases, the J end by 4 bases, with 12 bases between.

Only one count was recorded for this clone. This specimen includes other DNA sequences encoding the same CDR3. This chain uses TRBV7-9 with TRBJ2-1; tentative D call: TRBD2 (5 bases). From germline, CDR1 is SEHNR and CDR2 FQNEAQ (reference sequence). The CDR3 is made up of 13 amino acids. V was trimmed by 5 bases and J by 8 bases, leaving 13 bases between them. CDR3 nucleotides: TGTGCCAGCAGCCCCCGAGGAGGCGATGAGCAGTTCTTC. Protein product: CASSPRGGDEQFF. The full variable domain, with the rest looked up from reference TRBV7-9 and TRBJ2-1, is DTGVSQNPRHKITKRGQNVTFRCDPISEHNRLYWYRQTLGQGPEFLTYFQNEAQLEKSRLLSDRFSAERPKGSFSTLEIQRTEQGDSAMYLCASSPRGGDEQFFGPGTRLTVL.

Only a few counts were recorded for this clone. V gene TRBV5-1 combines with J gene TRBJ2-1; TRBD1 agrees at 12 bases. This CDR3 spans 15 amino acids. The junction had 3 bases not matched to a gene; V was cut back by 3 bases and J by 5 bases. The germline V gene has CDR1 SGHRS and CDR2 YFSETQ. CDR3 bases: TGCGCCAGCAGCTGGGGACAGGGGGCTAACAATGAGCAGTTCTTC. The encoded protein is CASSWGQGANNEQFF.

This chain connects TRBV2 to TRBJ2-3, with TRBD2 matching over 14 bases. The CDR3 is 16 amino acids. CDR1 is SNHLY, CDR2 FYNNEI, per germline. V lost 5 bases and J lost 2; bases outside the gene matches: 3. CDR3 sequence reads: CASSQGLAGVTDTQYF. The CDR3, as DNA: TGTGCCAGCAGTCAGGGACTAGCGGGAGTCACAGATACGCAGTATTTT.

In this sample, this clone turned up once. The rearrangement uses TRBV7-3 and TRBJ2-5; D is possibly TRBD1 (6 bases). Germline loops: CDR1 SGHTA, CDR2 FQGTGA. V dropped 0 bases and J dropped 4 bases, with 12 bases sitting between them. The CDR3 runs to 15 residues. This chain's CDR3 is CASSLTGTGLETQYF. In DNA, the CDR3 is TGTGCCAGCAGCTTAACCGGCACAGGGTTAGAGACCCAGTACTTC.

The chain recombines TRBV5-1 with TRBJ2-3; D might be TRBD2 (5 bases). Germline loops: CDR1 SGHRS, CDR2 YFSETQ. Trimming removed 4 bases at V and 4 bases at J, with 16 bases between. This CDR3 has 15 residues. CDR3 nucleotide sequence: TGCGCCAGCAGCCCCCGGCACCCGAGGGCAGATACGCAGTATTTT. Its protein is CASSPRHPRADTQYF.

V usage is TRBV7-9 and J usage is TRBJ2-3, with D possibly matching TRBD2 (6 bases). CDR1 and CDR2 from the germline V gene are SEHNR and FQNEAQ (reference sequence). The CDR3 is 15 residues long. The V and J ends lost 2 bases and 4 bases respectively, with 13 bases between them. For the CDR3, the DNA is TGTGCCAGCAGCTTACTTACAGGAGGGGCAGATACGCAGTATTTT. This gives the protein CASSLLTGGADTQYF.

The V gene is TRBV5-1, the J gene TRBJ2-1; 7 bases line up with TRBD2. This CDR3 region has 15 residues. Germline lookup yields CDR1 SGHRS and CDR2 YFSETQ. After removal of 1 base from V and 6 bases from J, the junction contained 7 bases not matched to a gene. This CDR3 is CASSLSWTRTNEQFF. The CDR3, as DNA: TGCGCCAGCAGCTTGTCTTGGACTAGAACCAATGAGCAGTTCTTC.

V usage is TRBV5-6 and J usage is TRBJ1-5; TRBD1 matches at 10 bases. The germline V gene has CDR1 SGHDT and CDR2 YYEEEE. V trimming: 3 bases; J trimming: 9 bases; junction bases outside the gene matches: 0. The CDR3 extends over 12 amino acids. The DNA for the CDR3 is TGTGCCAGCAGCTGGACAGGGGGGCCCCAGCATTTT. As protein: CASSWTGGPQHF.

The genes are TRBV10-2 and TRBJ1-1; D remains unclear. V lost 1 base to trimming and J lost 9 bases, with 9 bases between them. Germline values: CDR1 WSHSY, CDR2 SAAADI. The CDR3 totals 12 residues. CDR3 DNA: TGCGCCAGCAGTGAGTGGGAGGGCCAAGCTTTCTTT. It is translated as CASSEWEGQAFF.

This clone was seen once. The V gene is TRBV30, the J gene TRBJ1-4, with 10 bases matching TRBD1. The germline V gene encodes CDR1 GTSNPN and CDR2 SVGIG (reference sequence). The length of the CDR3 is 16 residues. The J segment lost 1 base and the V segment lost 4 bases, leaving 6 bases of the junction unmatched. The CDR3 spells CAWTRDRGLTNEKLFF. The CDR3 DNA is TGTGCCTGGACAAGGGACAGGGGATTAACTAATGAAAAACTGTTTTTT.

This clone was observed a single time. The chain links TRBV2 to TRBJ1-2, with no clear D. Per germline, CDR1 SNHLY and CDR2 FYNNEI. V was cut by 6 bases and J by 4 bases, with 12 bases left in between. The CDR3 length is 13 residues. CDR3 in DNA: TGTGCCAGCAGCGCTGGTCAACTCTATGGCTACACCTTC. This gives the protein CASSAGQLYGYTF.

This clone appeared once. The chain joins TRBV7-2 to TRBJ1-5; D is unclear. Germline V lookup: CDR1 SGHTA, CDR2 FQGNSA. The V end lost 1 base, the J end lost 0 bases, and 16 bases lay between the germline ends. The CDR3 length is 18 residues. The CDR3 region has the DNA TGTGCCAGCAGCTTAGGGGTGACGAGGGCGTATAGCAATCAGCCCCAGCATTTT. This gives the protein CASSLGVTRAYSNQPQHF.

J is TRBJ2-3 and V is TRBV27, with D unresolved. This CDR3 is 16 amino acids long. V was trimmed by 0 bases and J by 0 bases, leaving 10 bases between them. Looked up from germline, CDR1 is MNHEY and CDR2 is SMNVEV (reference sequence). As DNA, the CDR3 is TGTGCCAGCAGTTTATCCCGCGGATCTAGCACAGATACGCAGTATTTT. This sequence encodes CASSLSRGSSTDTQYF.

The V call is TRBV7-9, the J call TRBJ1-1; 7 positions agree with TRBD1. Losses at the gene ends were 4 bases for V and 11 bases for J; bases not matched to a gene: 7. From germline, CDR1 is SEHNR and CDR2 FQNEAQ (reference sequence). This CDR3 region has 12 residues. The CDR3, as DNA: TGTGCCAGCAGCTCAATCGACAGGGTTGCTTTCTTT. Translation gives CASSSIDRVAFF.

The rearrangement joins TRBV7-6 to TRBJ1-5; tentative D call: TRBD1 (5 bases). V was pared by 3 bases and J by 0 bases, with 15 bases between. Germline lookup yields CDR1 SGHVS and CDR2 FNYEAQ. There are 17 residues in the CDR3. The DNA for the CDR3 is TGTGCCAGCAGCTTGGGTTGGGGGGAAAATAGCAATCAGCCCCAGCATTTT. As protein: CASSLGWGENSNQPQHF.

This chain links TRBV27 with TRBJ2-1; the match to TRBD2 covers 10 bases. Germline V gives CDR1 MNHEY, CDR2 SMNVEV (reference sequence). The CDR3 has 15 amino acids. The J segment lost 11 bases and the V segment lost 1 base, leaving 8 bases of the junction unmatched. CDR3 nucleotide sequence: TGTGCCAGCAGTTTATTCGCTAGCGGGAGTGTAAAGCAGTTCTTC. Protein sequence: CASSLFASGSVKQFF.

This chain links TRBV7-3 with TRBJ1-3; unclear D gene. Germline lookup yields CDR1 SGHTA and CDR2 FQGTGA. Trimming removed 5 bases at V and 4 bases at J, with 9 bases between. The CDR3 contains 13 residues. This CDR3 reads CASSAYGGNTIYF. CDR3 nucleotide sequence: TGTGCCAGCAGCGCGTACGGGGGAAACACCATATATTTT. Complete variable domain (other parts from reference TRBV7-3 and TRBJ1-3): GAGVSQTPSNKVTEKGKYVELRCDPISGHTALYWYRQSLGQGPEFLIYFQGTGAADDSGLPNDRFFAVRPEGSVSTLKIQRTERGDSAVYLCASSAYGGNTIYFGEGSWLTVV.

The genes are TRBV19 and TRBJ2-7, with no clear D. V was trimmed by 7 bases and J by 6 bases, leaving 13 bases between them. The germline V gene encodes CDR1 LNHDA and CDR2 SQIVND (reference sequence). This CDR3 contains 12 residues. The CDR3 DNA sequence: TGTGCCAGTACGACGTCCTCAGGCGAGCAGTACTTC. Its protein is CASTTSSGEQYF.

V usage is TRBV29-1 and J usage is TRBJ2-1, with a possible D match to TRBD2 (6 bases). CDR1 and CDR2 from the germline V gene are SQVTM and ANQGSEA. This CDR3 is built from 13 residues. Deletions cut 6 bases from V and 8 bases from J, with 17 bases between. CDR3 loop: CSVDGNRGDEQFF. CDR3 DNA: TGCAGCGTCGACGGGAATCGCGGGGATGAGCAGTTCTTC.

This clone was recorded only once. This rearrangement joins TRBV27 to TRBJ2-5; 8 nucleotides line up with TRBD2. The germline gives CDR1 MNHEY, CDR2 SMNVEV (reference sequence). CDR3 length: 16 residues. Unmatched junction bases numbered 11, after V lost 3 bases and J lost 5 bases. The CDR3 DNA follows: TGTGCCAGCAGTTTGAGTTTGCGGGGGGCGAGGGAGACCCAGTACTTC. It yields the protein CASSLSLRGARETQYF.

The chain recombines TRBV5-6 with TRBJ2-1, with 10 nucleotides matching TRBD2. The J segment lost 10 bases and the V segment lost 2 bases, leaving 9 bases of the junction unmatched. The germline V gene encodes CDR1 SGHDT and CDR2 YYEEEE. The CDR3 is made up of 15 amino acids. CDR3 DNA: TGTGCCAGCAGCTTCTCTAGCGGGGGACATATGGAGCAGTTCTTC. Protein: CASSFSSGGHMEQFF.

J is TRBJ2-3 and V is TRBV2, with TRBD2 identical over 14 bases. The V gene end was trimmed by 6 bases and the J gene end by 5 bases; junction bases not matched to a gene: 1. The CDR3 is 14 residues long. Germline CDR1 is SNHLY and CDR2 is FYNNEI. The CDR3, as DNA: TGTGCCAGCAGCGGACTAGCGGGAGGAGATACGCAGTATTTT. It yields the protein CASSGLAGGDTQYF. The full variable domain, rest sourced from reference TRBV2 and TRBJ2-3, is EPEVTQTPSHQVTQMGQEVILRCVPISNHLYFYWYRQILGQKVEFLVSFYNNEISEKSEIFDDQFSVERPDGSNFTLKIRSTKLEDSAMYFCASSGLAGGDTQYFGPGTRLTVL.